This T cell receptor beta chain was sequenced during a study of blood T cells in healthy people across ages. General study findings and limits: Both higher diversity and more naive CD4+ cells marked long-lived donors when set against aged donors.

CDR1 and CDR2 from the germline V gene are ENHRY and SYGVKD. The length of the CDR3 is 13 residues. V dropped 10 bases and J dropped 4; count of bases not matched to a gene: 7. To note about this clonotype: Its antigen is still unknown. This may arise from a read error, as a much more abundant clone is one base away.

Next came a second PCR, run for about 6 to 12 cycles, which used a sample-barcoded 5' primer along with a J-beta primer mix. At least 3 million CDR3-containing paired-end reads were obtained per sample. TCRdb passed the 5' RACE reads through MiXCR, listing each CDR3 protein once. Here the sample spans 1.6 million or so distinct CDR3 sequences, almost 35% being singletons. The specimen sequenced was blood. This clonotype was obtained from a woman aged 25 to 39 in good health. The chain is built from TRBV10-3 and TRBJ2-7; TRBD2 matches 10 bases. The chain's CDR3 is CATSSSGGYEQYF. The CDR3 bases are TGTGCCACCAGCTCTAGCGGGGGTTACGAGCAGTACTTC.